This T cell receptor (beta chain) appears in the sequencing data of a study of blood T cell repertoires in COVID-19. This table comes from immunoSEQ multiplex PCR, and its TCRdb copy is limited to in-frame clones, with some not included. The sample contains some 180,000 clones, roughly 77% of which appear only once. The germline V gene has CDR1 MNHEY and CDR2 SMNVEV (reference sequence). CDR3 length: 15 amino acids. The V and J ends lost 3 bases and 5 bases respectively, with 16 bases between them. Patients of the Seattle cohort, enrolled during active infection, were followed longitudinally. The rearrangement uses TRBV27 and TRBJ2-5; TRBD1 might be the D (6 bases). The sequenced sample consisted of peripheral blood. The receptor's source is a woman in her forties with COVID-19, enrolled during active disease. This CDR3 reads CASSLGTGFTETQYF. DNA for the CDR3: TGTGCCAGCAGTTTGGGTACAGGGTTTACGGAGACCCAGTACTTC.